These 32 T cell receptor beta chains came from one sample sequenced in a study of cytomegalovirus exposure and HLA in healthy donors (dated by TCRdb to 2016 to 2017). Libraries were prepared through the immunoSEQ multiplex PCR assay. The multiplex PCR relied on a mix of 60 forward primers for TCR Vbeta segments and 13 reverse primers for TCR Jbeta segments. Entries here come from immuneACCESS through TCRdb and include only in-frame sequences with V and J called. Some clones fail to appear in such tables; in the studies checked, an unresolved V gene covers under half of the shortfall, and the cause of the remainder is unknown. Across this sample there are some 140,000 clones, with 70% to 75% seen only once. 1.3% of the sample comes from the top ten. Sequencing input: PBMCs. These receptor sequences come from a woman aged 35 to 49 in good health and CMV-seronegative.

This chain joins TRBV2 and TRBJ1-1, with TRBD1 as a possible D gene (6 bases). The CDR3 has 13 amino acids. The V end lost 6 bases, the J end lost 10 bases, and 18 bases lay between the germline ends. The germline V gene encodes CDR1 SNHLY and CDR2 FYNNEI. The CDR3 is CASSLAGGAGAFF. In DNA, the CDR3 is TGTGCCAGCAGCCTAGCGGGGGGCGCCGGAGCTTTCTTT.

The V call is TRBV4-2, the J call TRBJ2-1, with 12 nucleotides matching TRBD2. With V trimmed by 4 bases and J by 2 bases, 9 bases remained unmatched. CDR1 is LGHNA, CDR2 YNFKEQ, per germline. CDR3 length: 18 amino acids. The CDR3 is CASSPSTSGGGPYNEQFF. As DNA, the CDR3 is TGTGCCAGCAGCCCCTCGACTAGCGGGGGCGGGCCCTACAATGAGCAGTTCTTC.

This clone is a singleton in its sample. The rearrangement joins TRBV18 to TRBJ1-1, with TRBD1 identical over 7 bases. The CDR3 spans 12 residues. Germline-derived CDR1 and CDR2 are KGHSH and LQKENI. V lost 6 bases and J lost 7; bases outside the gene matches: 5. The CDR3 bases are TGTGCCAGCTCCTCGGACAGGATTGAAGCTTTCTTT. Its protein is CASSSDRIEAFF.

This clone was seen just once. This chain links TRBV9 with TRBJ1-1; 10 bases map to TRBD1. The CDR3 contains 14 residues. J gave up 5 bases and V 0 bases, and 1 base lay outside the gene matches. CDR1 SGDLS and CDR2 YYNGEE come from the germline V gene. The CDR3 DNA follows: TGTGCCAGCAGCGTAGGGGACAGGGGAACTGAAGCTTTCTTT. This encodes CASSVGDRGTEAFF.

This clone was counted between two and nine times. One junction end does not reproduce the germline sequence, and a read error may be involved. The genes are TRBV29-1 and TRBJ1-1; 7 nucleotides align to TRBD1. The CDR3 spans 14 residues. The germline V gene encodes CDR1 SQVTM and CDR2 ANQGSEA. As DNA, the CDR3 is TGCAGCGCTGAATATGGGACAGCGAACACTGAAGCTTTCTTT. It codes for CSAEYGTANTEAFF.

The rearrangement joins TRBV7-9 to TRBJ1-2, with a weak D call TRBD1 (6 bases). The V end lost 5 bases, the J end lost 6 bases, and 10 bases lay between the germline ends. This CDR3 is built from 12 residues. Germline lookup yields CDR1 SEHNR and CDR2 FQNEAQ (reference sequence). The CDR3 is CASSLGTNGYTF. CDR3 sequence (DNA): TGTGCCAGCAGCCTAGGGACAAATGGCTACACCTTC.

The chain uses TRBV19 and TRBJ1-3, with D hard to call. V lost 5 bases and J lost 4, with 15 bases in between. Germline CDR1 is LNHDA and CDR2 is SQIVND (reference sequence). The CDR3 length is 15 residues. The CDR3: CASSPHPVAGNTIYF. Here the CDR3 DNA reads TGTGCCAGTAGTCCCCACCCCGTTGCGGGAAACACCATATATTTT.

The chain couples TRBV21-1 to TRBJ1-4. TRBV21-1 constitutes a pseudogene. The CDR3 is 13 residues long. The CDR3 DNA is TGTGCCAGCAACTCCCCGACGGGAATTGGACTGTTTTTT. Translated, it gives CASNSPTGIGLFF.

The CDR3 coding sequence is TGCAGCGTTGCACAGGGAAGGTTAGCCAAAAACATTCAGTACTTC. Amino acids: CSVAQGRLAKNIQYF. This chain uses TRBV29-1 with TRBJ2-4; D is possibly TRBD1 (6 bases). Germline assignment: CDR1 SQVTM and CDR2 ANQGSEA. This CDR3 spans 15 amino acids. With 4 bases removed from V and 0 bases from J, the gap between germline ends came to 13 bases.

The chain joins TRBV7-9 to TRBJ1-5, with D perhaps TRBD1 (6 bases). CDR1 is SEHNR, CDR2 FQNEAQ, per germline (reference sequence). The germline V and J ends were trimmed by 5 bases and 3 bases, with 11 bases remaining between them. The CDR3 length is 14 residues. CDR3 protein: CASSPTGHNQPQHF. CDR3 coding DNA: TGTGCCAGCAGCCCCACGGGACACAATCAGCCCCAGCATTTT.

J is TRBJ1-1 and V is TRBV19; maybe TRBD1 (5 bases). V was pared by 8 bases and J by 4 bases, with 14 bases between. The CDR3 totals 13 residues. CDR1 LNHDA and CDR2 SQIVND come from the germline V gene (reference sequence). The CDR3 loop is CASSLEGITEAFF. DNA for the CDR3: TGTGCCAGTTCGCTGGAGGGGATCACTGAAGCTTTCTTT.

Comments on this clone: Additional DNA sequences in this sample encode the identical CDR3. The rearrangement joins TRBV7-9 to TRBJ1-3, with D perhaps TRBD1 (5 bases). The CDR3 extends over 15 amino acids. The ends were cut back, 1 base at V and 0 bases at J, with 7 bases in the middle. The germline CDR1 and CDR2 sequences are SEHNR and FQNEAQ (reference sequence). The CDR3: CASSLGGNSGNTIYF. The CDR3 nucleotides are TGTGCCAGCAGCTTAGGGGGCAACTCTGGAAACACCATATATTTT.

The rearrangement links TRBV4-3 to TRBJ1-4; D gene uncertain. This CDR3 has 16 amino acids. Germline V gene data show CDR1 as LGHNA and CDR2 as YSLEER. With 0 bases removed from V and 6 bases from J, the gap between germline ends came to 14 bases. CDR3 sequence: CASSQDFSFGHEKLFF. The CDR3 DNA sequence: TGCGCCAGCAGCCAAGATTTCAGTTTTGGGCATGAAAAACTGTTTTTT.

V usage is TRBV4-3 and J usage is TRBJ1-1; no clear D gene. Per germline, CDR1 LGHNA and CDR2 YSLEER. The CDR3 covers 14 residues. V lost 0 bases and J 3 bases, leaving 8 bases between the germline ends. This chain's CDR3 is CASSQEAQYTEAFF. CDR3 coding DNA: TGCGCCAGCAGCCAAGAGGCCCAGTACACTGAAGCTTTCTTT.

The chain uses TRBV11-2 and TRBJ2-5; a weak D match, TRBD1 (6 bases). Germline CDR1 SGHAT, CDR2 FQNNGV. The CDR3 has 12 amino acids. V lost 7 bases to trimming and J lost 5 bases, with 11 bases between them. The CDR3 nucleotides read TGTGCCAGCATCGGCCAGGGGGAGACCCAGTACTTC. Protein product: CASIGQGETQYF.

V is TRBV7-8 and J is TRBJ2-3; no clear D. CDR1 and CDR2 from the germline V gene are SGHVS and FQNEAQ. V lost 5 bases and J lost 5, with 8 bases in between. The CDR3 is 12 amino acids. The CDR3 loop reads CASSVLVDTQYF. CDR3 coding DNA: TGTGCCAGCAGCGTCCTAGTAGATACGCAGTATTTT.

About this clone itself: One junction end disagrees with the germline gene, perhaps due to a read error. V and J are TRBV7-9 and TRBJ1-1; D is unclear. Germline-derived CDR1 and CDR2 are SEHNR and FQNEAQ (reference sequence). This CDR3 comprises 9 residues. CDR3 loop: CASSPEAFF. Here the CDR3 DNA reads TGTGCCAGCAGCCCTGAGGCTTTCTTT.

The chain joins TRBV14 to TRBJ1-2; D is undetermined. The CDR3 sequence is 14 residues long. The germline gives CDR1 SGHDN, CDR2 FVKESK. The germline V and J ends were trimmed by 0 bases and 4 bases, with 9 bases remaining between them. The CDR3 region is CASSQEGGFYGYTF. The CDR3, as DNA: TGTGCCAGCAGCCAAGAGGGAGGATTCTATGGCTACACCTTC.

This clone was seen a single time. The gene calls are TRBV11-2 and TRBJ1-2; a possible D gene is TRBD1 (6 bases). V shed 6 bases and J shed 7 bases, with 18 bases lying between them. Germline V gene sequence: CDR1 SGHAT, CDR2 FQNNGV. This CDR3 has 14 amino acids. The CDR3 sequence is CASSSIQGGGGYTF. The CDR3 coding sequence is TGTGCCAGCAGTTCTATACAGGGCGGGGGTGGCTACACCTTC.

Note on this clone: The junction departs from germline at one end; a sequencing error may be responsible. The V call is TRBV7-9, the J call TRBJ1-3; 8 bases are shared with TRBD1. In germline, CDR1 is SEHNR, CDR2 FQNEAQ (reference sequence). The CDR3 runs to 15 residues. CDR3 protein: CASSSGQGSGSTIYF. The CDR3 DNA is TGTGCCAGCAGCTCCGGACAGGGCTCTGGAAGCACCATATATTTT.

V is TRBV21-1 and J is TRBJ2-5; the D call of TRBD2 is as the table states it, not checked on the DNA. TRBV21-1 represents a pseudogene. CDR3 size: 17 residues. CDR3 residues: CASSPPNVLAGLETQYF. For the CDR3, the DNA is TGTGCCAGCAGCCCTCCTAATGTCCTAGCGGGGTTGGAGACCCAGTACTTC.

This clone came up once. The rearrangement uses TRBV27 and TRBJ1-2; 8 nucleotides align to TRBD1. V shed 7 bases, J shed 8 bases, and the junction held 9 bases outside the gene matches. CDR1 is MNHEY and CDR2 is SMNVEV in the germline V gene (reference sequence). CDR3 length equals 13 residues. CDR3 amino acids: CASTPTGVGGYTF. CDR3 nucleotides: TGTGCCAGCACCCCGACAGGGGTGGGCGGCTACACCTTC.

This clone was detected once. The CDR3 reads CASSSGATGELFF. In nucleotides, the CDR3 is TGCGCCAGCAGCTCAGGGGCGACCGGGGAGCTGTTTTTT. The V call is TRBV5-1, the J call TRBJ2-2; possibly TRBD1 for D (6 bases). The CDR3 spans 13 residues. Looked up from germline, CDR1 is SGHRS and CDR2 is YFSETQ. Trimming removed 3 bases at V and 5 bases at J, with 8 bases between.

The chain joins TRBV18 to TRBJ2-5; TRBD1 matches 7 bases. Germline CDR1 and CDR2: KGHSH and LQKENI. J was trimmed by 5 bases and V by 2 bases; bases with no gene match: 8. The CDR3 has 15 residues. The CDR3 region has the DNA TGTGCCAGCTCACCATGGAACAGGGGTTTGGAGACCCAGTACTTC. Translation: CASSPWNRGLETQYF.

The chain is built from TRBV14 and TRBJ1-1; 10 bases agree with TRBD1. CDR3 length: 18 residues. Germline CDR1 SGHDN, CDR2 FVKESK. The J segment lost 7 bases and the V segment lost 4 bases, leaving 18 bases of the junction unmatched. CDR3 bases: TGTGCCAGCAGCCCTTTCAACCCAGACAGGGGGCTAACTATTGAAGCTTTCTTT. It yields the protein CASSPFNPDRGLTIEAFF.

The chain joins TRBV4-1 to TRBJ1-3; 7 bases agree with TRBD1. The CDR3 totals 17 residues. V shed 1 base, J shed 0 bases, and the junction held 6 bases outside the gene matches. Germline CDR1 MGHRA, CDR2 YSYEKL. The DNA for the CDR3 is TGCGCCAGCAGCCAAGGAGAGGGGACAGTCTCTGGAAACACCATATATTTT. Its translation is CASSQGEGTVSGNTIYF.

J is TRBJ1-6 and V is TRBV2, with 7 nucleotides matching TRBD1. Trimming removed 7 bases from V and 7 bases from J; junction bases left unmatched: 7. Germline V gives CDR1 SNHLY, CDR2 FYNNEI. This CDR3 spans 14 amino acids. The CDR3 loop is CASIGQGVNSPLHF. Written as DNA, the CDR3 is TGTGCCAGCATAGGGCAGGGGGTGAATTCACCCCTCCACTTT.

This clone was seen a few times. This chain uses TRBV9 with TRBJ1-1; 8 bases map to TRBD1. CDR1 SGDLS and CDR2 YYNGEE come from the germline V gene. The CDR3 is 14 amino acids. J lost 9 bases, V lost 3 bases, and 10 bases had no gene match. CDR3 in amino acids: CASSADGQGRKAFF. As DNA, the CDR3 is TGTGCCAGCAGCGCCGACGGACAGGGACGGAAAGCTTTCTTT.

The chain carries TRBV27 and TRBJ2-3; tentative D call: TRBD1 (6 bases). This CDR3 is built from 16 residues. The germline V and J ends were trimmed by 5 bases and 4 bases, with 19 bases remaining between them. The germline V gene encodes CDR1 MNHEY and CDR2 SMNVEV (reference sequence). CDR3 in amino acids: CASSRTEWPSADTQYF. CDR3 coding DNA: TGTGCCAGCAGTCGGACAGAATGGCCCTCCGCAGATACGCAGTATTTT.

There are a few counts of this clone. The chain carries TRBV5-6 and TRBJ1-1; tentative D call: TRBD1 (6 bases). Germline CDR1 is SGHDT and CDR2 is YYEEEE. The CDR3 contains 17 residues. Trimming took off 3 bases at V and 0 bases at J, with 18 bases between the two ends. The CDR3 nucleotides are TGTGCCAGCAGCTCGACACGGGCCGGGACATTGAACACTGAAGCTTTCTTT. Its translation is CASSSTRAGTLNTEAFF.

The chain joins TRBV6-5 to TRBJ1-4; possible D gene TRBD1, 6 bases. Deletions cut 6 bases from V and 4 bases from J, with 9 bases between. The germline gives CDR1 MNHEY, CDR2 SVGAGI. The CDR3 loop spans 13 amino acids. The CDR3: CASSRGGNEKLFF. The CDR3 DNA is TGTGCCAGCAGCAGGGGCGGTAATGAAAAACTGTTTTTT.

This CDR3 reads CASSPLDGYTF. For the CDR3, the DNA is TGTGCCAGCAGCCCCTTAGATGGCTACACCTTC. The chain is built from TRBV6-1 and TRBJ1-2; no firm D call. The CDR3 has 11 residues. V lost 6 bases to trimming and J lost 6 bases, with 8 bases between them. Germline V gives CDR1 MNHNS, CDR2 SASEGT.